What follows are 9 T cell receptor beta chains derived from one specimen sequenced in a study of blood T cell repertoires in COVID-19. Here immunoSEQ multiplex PCR was the method, and the copy in TCRdb shows in-frame clones only, minus some. The sample lists approximately 110,000 clones, around 79% occurring once. Source material: peripheral blood. These receptors were taken from a man in his 70s with active or convalescent COVID-19.

This clone turned up a few times. The chain combines TRBV5-1 with TRBJ2-1; a possible D gene is TRBD1 (6 bases). The CDR3 consists of 16 residues. Per the germline V gene, CDR1 is SGHRS and CDR2 is YFSETQ. V was cut by 4 bases and J by 6 bases, with 20 bases left in between. For the CDR3, the DNA is TGCGCCAGCAGCAGCCTACCGGGACATGACTCCAATGAGCAGTTCTTC. Protein sequence: CASSSLPGHDSNEQFF.

CDR3 amino acids: CASSLRPETGSSAGYTF. The CDR3 DNA follows: TGCGCCAGCAGCCTCCGTCCGGAGACAGGTTCCTCCGCGGGCTACACCTTC. The V and J genes are TRBV5-1 and TRBJ1-2; weak D call: TRBD1 (6 bases). The germline gives CDR1 SGHRS, CDR2 YFSETQ. There are 17 residues in the CDR3. V gave up 4 bases and J gave up 8 bases, with 27 bases separating them.

This rearrangement joins TRBV6-6 to TRBJ1-4, with a weak D call TRBD1 (6 bases). Germline CDR1 and CDR2: MNHNY and SVGAGI (reference sequence). V lost 6 bases and J 8 bases, leaving 13 bases between the germline ends. This CDR3 comprises 13 residues. CDR3 in DNA: TGTGCCAGCAGCAGGGGACCGAGGGAAAAACTGTTTTTT. Its translation: CASSRGPREKLFF.

This sequence joins TRBV7-2 and TRBJ2-1; D perhaps matches TRBD2 (6 bases). Germline V gene data show CDR1 as SGHTA and CDR2 as FQGNSA. Trimming removed 4 bases from V and 0 bases from J, with 10 bases in between. The CDR3 contains 15 residues. The CDR3 sequence is CASSSGARSYNEQFF. Written as DNA, the CDR3 is TGTGCCAGCAGCTCGGGAGCGCGCTCCTACAATGAGCAGTTCTTC.

The V gene is TRBV6-5, the J gene TRBJ1-2, with TRBD1 identical over 7 bases. J lost 5 bases, V lost 7 bases, and 10 bases had no gene match. CDR1 and CDR2 (germline): MNHEY, SVGAGI. The CDR3 has 14 residues. CDR3 sequence (DNA): TGTGCCAGCACCCCGACAGGGCTCCCTTATGGCTACACCTTC. It specifies CASTPTGLPYGYTF.

The chain combines TRBV2 with TRBJ1-4; D uncertain. The CDR3 has 12 amino acids. The germline gives CDR1 SNHLY, CDR2 FYNNEI. The V and J ends lost 2 bases and 7 bases respectively, with 5 bases between them. In DNA, the CDR3 is TGTGCCAGCAGTGAAAACAGTGAAAAACTGTTTTTT. It yields the protein CASSENSEKLFF.

V is TRBV6-5 and J is TRBJ1-2; 7 bases map to TRBD1. In germline, CDR1 is MNHEY, CDR2 SVGAGI. The CDR3 consists of 15 residues. V lost 1 base and J lost 6; bases outside the gene matches: 8. CDR3 sequence (DNA): TGTGCCAGCAGTTACTTACAGGGGAAAAACAATGGCTACACCTTC. It encodes CASSYLQGKNNGYTF.

The chain recombines TRBV2 with TRBJ2-3; 9 bases map to TRBD1. From germline, CDR1 is SNHLY and CDR2 FYNNEI. The CDR3 is 16 amino acids. V was pared by 2 bases and J by 4 bases, with 7 bases of the junction left unmatched. CDR3 DNA sequence: TGTGCCAGCAGTGAACTGGGGACAGGGTTATCAGATACGCAGTATTTT. This encodes CASSELGTGLSDTQYF.

V gene TRBV6-6 combines with J gene TRBJ2-1, with 9 nucleotides matching TRBD2. This CDR3 is 16 amino acids long. The V gene's germline CDR1 is MNHNY and CDR2 SVGAGI (reference sequence). The ends lost 10 bases at V and 7 bases at J; junction bases unmatched: 17. The CDR3 nucleotides read TGTGCCACCAAGGCGGGAGGGCCTAGAATCGGGAATGAGCAGTTCTTC. Its translation is CATKAGGPRIGNEQFF.